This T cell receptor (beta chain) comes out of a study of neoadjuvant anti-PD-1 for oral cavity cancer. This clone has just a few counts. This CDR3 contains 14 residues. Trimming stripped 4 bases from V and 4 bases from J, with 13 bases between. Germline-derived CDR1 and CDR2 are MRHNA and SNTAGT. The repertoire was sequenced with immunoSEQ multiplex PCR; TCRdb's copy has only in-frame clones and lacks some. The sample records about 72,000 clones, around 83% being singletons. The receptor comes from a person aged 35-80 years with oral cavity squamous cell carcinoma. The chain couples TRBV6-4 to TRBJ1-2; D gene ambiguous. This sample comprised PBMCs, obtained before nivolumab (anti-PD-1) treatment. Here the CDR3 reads CASSVNMGGYGYTF. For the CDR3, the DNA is TGTGCCAGCAGTGTCAACATGGGTGGCTATGGCTACACCTTC.